A single sample is the source of the 20 T cell receptor beta chains below, sequenced in a study of blood T cell repertoires in COVID-19. TCRdb's table, derived via immunoSEQ multiplex PCR, lists solely in-frame clones and lacks some. The sample comprises around 130,000 clones, roughly 75% of which are singletons, and under 20% rests with the top ten. What was sequenced was peripheral blood. The receptors come from a man between 60 and 70 years old with active or convalescent COVID-19.

The chain couples TRBV6-5 to TRBJ2-7; 7 nucleotides agree with TRBD2. Germline V lookup: CDR1 MNHEY, CDR2 SVGAGI. The CDR3 is made up of 15 amino acids. Trimming cost V 6 bases and J 2 bases; bases outside gene matches: 10. CDR3 loop: CASSVGGERTYEQYF. Written as DNA, the CDR3 is TGTGCCAGCAGCGTGGGAGGGGAGAGGACCTACGAGCAGTACTTC.

The chain carries TRBV6-2 or TRBV6-3 and TRBJ1-1; possible D gene TRBD1, 5 bases. The V end was cut by 3 bases, the J end by 4 bases, with 12 bases between. CDR1 and CDR2 from the germline V gene are MNHEY and SVGEGT. The CDR3 loop spans 14 amino acids. Here the CDR3 reads CASSYKGLGTEAFF. CDR3 in DNA: TGTGCCAGCAGTTATAAGGGGCTTGGCACTGAAGCTTTCTTT.

This clone occurred a few times. This chain links TRBV29-1 with TRBJ1-2, with 10 nucleotides matching TRBD1. The length of the CDR3 is 13 residues. Germline CDR1 is SQVTM and CDR2 is ANQGSEA. V shed 8 bases, J shed 1 base, and the junction held 4 bases outside the gene matches. The CDR3 spells CSFWTGGNYGYTF. As DNA, the CDR3 is TGCAGCTTTTGGACAGGGGGTAACTATGGCTACACCTTC.

The chain has TRBV24-1 and TRBJ1-2; D gene uncertain. Between the trimmed V and J ends, which lost 2 bases and 8 bases, there was a span of 5 bases. This CDR3 spans 11 amino acids. From germline, CDR1 is KGHDR and CDR2 SFDVKD. The CDR3 coding sequence is TGTGCCACCAGTGATTGGGCGGGCTACACCTTC. This encodes CATSDWAGYTF.

This clone showed up just a few times. The V and J genes are TRBV7-3 and TRBJ2-2, with 11 bases identical to TRBD2. The CDR3 extends over 17 amino acids. After removal of 5 bases from V and 7 bases from J, the junction contained 12 bases not matched to a gene. In germline, CDR1 is SGHTA, CDR2 FQGTGA. DNA of the CDR3: TGTGCCAGCAGCCCACACACTTCTAGCGGGAGGATCGGGGAGCTGTTTTTT. Protein sequence: CASSPHTSSGRIGELFF.

This chain uses TRBV24-1 with TRBJ2-5; 8 nucleotides agree with TRBD1. Germline values: CDR1 KGHDR, CDR2 SFDVKD. The CDR3 sequence is 14 residues long. J gave up 5 bases and V 7 bases, and 8 bases lay outside the gene matches. The CDR3 coding sequence is TGTGCCACCAGCGACAGGGGTGGTGCGGAGACCCAGTACTTC. It encodes CATSDRGGAETQYF.

The chain carries TRBV9 and TRBJ2-2, with D perhaps matching TRBD2 (5 bases). Trimming stripped 0 bases from V and 4 bases from J, with 10 bases between. Per germline, CDR1 SGDLS and CDR2 YYNGEE. The CDR3 length is 15 residues. In DNA, the CDR3 is TGTGCCAGCAGCGTAGTAAGGGCGGGCACCGGGGAGCTGTTTTTT. It specifies CASSVVRAGTGELFF.

V usage is TRBV25-1 and J usage is TRBJ2-7; no clear D gene. Trimming took off 1 base at V and 3 bases at J, with 10 bases between the two ends. Germline V lookup: CDR1 MGHDK, CDR2 SYGVNS. This CDR3 has 14 amino acids. The CDR3: CASSELGDGYEQYF. CDR3 bases: TGTGCCAGCAGTGAATTGGGCGACGGCTACGAGCAGTACTTC.

The sample holds one count of this clone. The genes are TRBV29-1 and TRBJ2-2; no definite D call. Trimming cost V 7 bases and J 1 base, with 10 bases left between them. Germline V CDR1 and CDR2: SQVTM, ANQGSEA. This CDR3 region has 13 residues. CDR3 amino acids: CSGRSVNTGELFF. In DNA, the CDR3 is TGCAGCGGGAGAAGTGTGAACACCGGGGAGCTGTTTTTT.

This rearrangement joins TRBV10-3 to TRBJ1-4, with D maybe TRBD1 (6 bases). With 2 bases removed from V and 8 bases from J, the gap between germline ends came to 15 bases. The length of the CDR3 is 15 residues. CDR1 and CDR2 from the germline V gene are ENHRY and SYGVKD. This chain's CDR3 is CAISEGGAGLEKLFF. The DNA for the CDR3 is TGTGCCATCAGTGAGGGGGGGGCAGGCTTAGAAAAACTGTTTTTT.

The rearrangement joins TRBV3-1 (or the pseudogene TRBV3-2) to TRBJ2-7; D remains ambiguous. V was clipped by 0 bases and J by 12 bases, with 18 bases between them. CDR1 is LGHDT and CDR2 is YNNKEL in the germline V gene (reference sequence). The CDR3 consists of 14 residues. Here the CDR3 DNA reads TGTGCCAGCAGCCAAGAAAAACTCCCTCAGGCCCGGTACTTC. It encodes CASSQEKLPQARYF.

This chain uses TRBV6-1 with TRBJ1-5; tentatively, D is TRBD1 (6 bases). CDR3 length: 17 residues. Per germline, CDR1 MNHNS and CDR2 SASEGT. V lost 1 base and J lost 6, with 19 bases in between. CDR3 region: CASSEVDSASRFQPQHF. As DNA, the CDR3 is TGTGCCAGCAGTGAAGTGGACAGTGCATCCCGTTTTCAGCCCCAGCATTTT.

The V gene is TRBV5-5, the J gene TRBJ2-5; D perhaps matches TRBD1 (6 bases). Germline loops: CDR1 SGHKS, CDR2 YYEKEE (reference sequence). The CDR3 spans 16 residues. V dropped 3 bases and J dropped 1 base, with 16 bases sitting between them. For the CDR3, the DNA is TGTGCCAGCAGCTCTCGCTTTAACAGGGCCCAAGAGACCCAGTACTTC. Encoded protein: CASSSRFNRAQETQYF.

There are many counts of this clone. The chain carries TRBV6-5 and TRBJ1-5; a weak D match, TRBD1 (5 bases). V shed 6 bases and J shed 9 bases, with 12 bases lying between them. The CDR3 is made up of 12 amino acids. The germline V gene encodes CDR1 MNHEY and CDR2 SVGAGI. CDR3 loop: CASSATGGPQHF. The CDR3 DNA follows: TGTGCCAGCAGCGCCACGGGGGGGCCCCAGCATTTT.

This clone has just one count. The chain combines TRBV27 with TRBJ2-7; perhaps TRBD2 as D (5 bases). V gave up 2 bases and J gave up 4 bases, with 9 bases separating them. CDR3 length: 13 residues. CDR1 is MNHEY, CDR2 SMNVEV, per germline (reference sequence). DNA for the CDR3: TGTGCCAGCAGTTTAGTTCGGGGTTACGAGCAGTACTTC. As protein: CASSLVRGYEQYF.

The J gene is TRBJ2-5, the V gene TRBV28, with D possibly TRBD2 on 5 matching bases. The CDR3 loop spans 13 amino acids. Germline loops: CDR1 MDHEN, CDR2 SYDVKM. V lost 6 bases and J lost 4, with 12 bases in between. The CDR3 protein is CASRDGLLETQYF. CDR3 nucleotides: TGTGCCAGCAGGGATGGACTGTTAGAGACCCAGTACTTC.

The chain uses TRBV1 and TRBJ2-3; the D call of TRBD2 is as the table states it, not checked on the DNA. TRBV1 is reported as a pseudogene. The CDR3 is made up of 14 amino acids. DNA of the CDR3: TGCACCAGCAGCCTTGGGGGGGGCCCAGATACGCAGTATTTT. This encodes CTSSLGGGPDTQYF.

The J gene is TRBJ2-7, the V gene TRBV28, with 7 positions matching TRBD1. CDR3 size: 14 residues. The germline gives CDR1 MDHEN, CDR2 SYDVKM. V dropped 7 bases and J dropped 0; count of bases not matched to a gene: 6. CDR3 in DNA: TGTGCCAGCATCCTACACAGGGGCTCCTACGAGCAGTACTTC. Protein: CASILHRGSYEQYF. Looking up the rest from reference TRBV28 and TRBJ2-7 gives the full variable domain: DVKVTQSSRYLVKRTGEKVFLECVQDMDHENMFWYRQDPGLGLRLIYFSYDVKMKEKGDIPEGYSVSREKKERFSLILESASTNQTSMYLCASILHRGSYEQYFGPGTRLTVT.

The chain joins TRBV7-2 to TRBJ1-2, with 8 bases matching TRBD1. The CDR3 is 14 residues long. The trim removed 5 bases at V and 6 bases at J, leaving 8 bases unmatched. The germline V gene encodes CDR1 SGHTA and CDR2 FQGNSA. The CDR3 protein is CASSTRQGLDGYTF. CDR3 nucleotide sequence: TGTGCCAGCAGCACGAGACAGGGGTTGGATGGCTACACCTTC.

The chain carries TRBV7-2 and TRBJ1-2; TRBD1 matches 10 bases. The germline gives CDR1 SGHTA, CDR2 FQGNSA. V lost 3 bases to trimming and J lost 4 bases; unmatched junction nucleotides: 5. This CDR3 region has 15 residues. CDR3: CASSLGTGDPYGYTF. The CDR3, as DNA: TGTGCCAGCAGCTTGGGGACAGGGGACCCCTATGGCTACACCTTC. Variable domain in full (rest from reference TRBV7-2 and TRBJ1-2): GAGVSQSPSNKVTEKGKDVELRCDPISGHTALYWYRQSLGQGLEFLIYFQGNSAPDKSGLPSDRFSAERTGGSVSTLTIQRTQQEDSAVYLCASSLGTGDPYGYTFGSGTRLTVV.